This T cell receptor beta chain was captured by sequencing in a study of blood T cell repertoires in COVID-19. The data were produced by immunoSEQ multiplex PCR, yet TCRdb's version contains in-frame clones alone and is incomplete. The repertoire holds under 200,000 clones, with 70% to 90% as singletons. The germline CDR1 and CDR2 sequences are SGHDN and FVKESK. The CDR3 extends over 15 amino acids. Trimming cost V 6 bases and J 1 base; bases outside gene matches: 8. Sequenced sample: PBMCs or T cells enriched from blood (not recorded which). This clonotype originated in a middle-aged woman in a cohort exposed to, infected with or recovered from COVID-19 (not recorded which). The V gene is TRBV14, the J gene TRBJ2-7; TRBD1 matches 8 bases. CDR3 nucleotide sequence: TGTGCCAGCAGTAGAGACAGGGGATCTTCCTACGAGCAGTACTTC. This sequence encodes CASSRDRGSSYEQYF.